The 32 T cell receptor beta chains listed next were all sequenced from one sample in a study of cytomegalovirus exposure and HLA in healthy donors. The protocol was immunoSEQ multiplex PCR, while the TCRdb copy is restricted to in-frame clones and leaves out a portion. The sample has some 90,000 clones; approximately 96% are singletons. The sequenced sample was PBMCs. Receptor source: a man aged 18 to 35 in good health and CMV-seronegative.

CDR3 sequence reads: CASSLSTGGAGTEAFF. CDR3 DNA sequence: TGTGCCAGCAGTTTATCGACAGGGGGCGCAGGCACTGAAGCTTTCTTT. This chain connects TRBV27 to TRBJ1-1; TRBD1 matches 10 bases. Germline assignment: CDR1 MNHEY and CDR2 SMNVEV (reference sequence). The CDR3 runs to 16 residues. V lost 0 bases and J lost 4; bases outside the gene matches: 5.

The V call is TRBV13, the J call TRBJ2-2; TRBD2 matches 12 bases. After removal of 5 bases from V and 4 bases from J, the junction contained 17 bases not matched to a gene. Germline CDR1 is PRHDT and CDR2 is FYEKMQ (reference sequence). The CDR3 has 20 amino acids. The CDR3 spells CASSAQSRLAGGAVTGELFF. CDR3 in DNA: TGTGCCAGCAGCGCACAGAGCCGGCTAGCGGGAGGGGCGGTCACCGGGGAGCTGTTTTTT.

The J gene is TRBJ1-5, the V gene TRBV6-6; D not resolved. V was trimmed by 2 bases and J by 9 bases, leaving 14 bases between them. Per the germline V gene, CDR1 is MNHNY and CDR2 is SVGAGI (reference sequence). The CDR3 sequence is 14 residues long. CDR3 sequence: CASSYHRGQTPQHF. Written as DNA, the CDR3 is TGTGCCAGCAGTTACCATCGAGGCCAAACGCCCCAGCATTTT.

This clone has a single count. CDR3: CASSLRGIISGAFF. The CDR3 bases are TGTGCCAGCAGCCTAAGGGGGATTATTTCCGGAGCTTTCTTT. The chain recombines TRBV5-8 with TRBJ1-1; possibly TRBD1 for D (6 bases). Germline CDR1 SGHTS, CDR2 YDEGEE. The CDR3 consists of 14 residues. The V and J ends lost 4 bases and 10 bases respectively, with 20 bases between them.

This sequence joins TRBV9 and TRBJ1-2; D possibly corresponds to TRBD1 (5 bases). The CDR3 has 19 residues. CDR1 and CDR2 (germline): SGDLS, YYNGEE. Trimming cost V 1 base and J 3 bases, with 25 bases left between them. The CDR3 sequence is CASSVRSQTQGQGDYGYTF. For the CDR3, the DNA is TGTGCCAGCAGCGTAAGGTCCCAGACACAAGGTCAGGGTGACTATGGCTACACCTTC.

The V and J genes are TRBV27 and TRBJ2-5; 9 nucleotides agree with TRBD2. There are 15 residues in the CDR3. CDR1 is MNHEY, CDR2 SMNVEV, per germline (reference sequence). V was clipped by 6 bases and J by 4 bases; unmatched bases: 9. CDR3 bases: TGTGCCAGCAGCCTGGCGCGGGAGGGCCTAGAGACCCAGTACTTC. As protein: CASSLAREGLETQYF.

The V call is TRBV29-1, the J call TRBJ1-1; 8 bases match TRBD1. The V segment lost 7 bases and the J segment 5 bases; nucleotides outside the gene matches: 18. Looked up from germline, CDR1 is SQVTM and CDR2 is ANQGSEA. The CDR3 is 16 amino acids. CDR3 loop: CSGGGGQGRGKTEAFF. CDR3 nucleotide sequence: TGCAGCGGCGGGGGTGGACAGGGAAGAGGGAAGACTGAAGCTTTCTTT.

The chain combines TRBV4-2 with TRBJ2-3; D unresolved. From germline, CDR1 is LGHNA and CDR2 YNFKEQ. The V and J ends lost 1 base and 0 bases respectively, with 14 bases between them. The CDR3 extends over 17 amino acids. CDR3 loop: CASSQAKGPESTDTQYF. The CDR3 coding sequence is TGTGCCAGCAGCCAAGCGAAAGGTCCGGAGAGCACAGATACGCAGTATTTT.

This clone was counted a single time. The CDR3 loop reads CASSPGLSSYEQYV. The CDR3 coding sequence is TGCGCCAGCAGCCCGGGACTCTCCTCCTACGAGCAGTACGTC. The chain employs TRBV4-1 and TRBJ2-7, with a possible D match to TRBD2 (6 bases). Trimming removed 4 bases from V and 0 bases from J, with 10 bases in between. The germline gives CDR1 MGHRA, CDR2 YSYEKL. CDR3 size: 14 residues.

This clone was detected only once. The chain recombines TRBV2 with TRBJ2-3; TRBD1 matches 9 bases. Per germline, CDR1 SNHLY and CDR2 FYNNEI. There are 17 residues in the CDR3. Germline trimming cut 0 bases from V and 5 bases from J; bases unmatched to any gene: 9. The CDR3: CASSEALQGQGEDTQYF. The CDR3 coding sequence is TGTGCCAGCAGTGAAGCGCTTCAGGGACAGGGTGAAGATACGCAGTATTTT.

To note about this clone: The same CDR3 also results from other DNA sequences found in this sample. The V gene is TRBV6-5, the J gene TRBJ1-1; D is ambiguous. The CDR3 runs to 13 residues. Trimming shortened V by 2 bases and J by 1 base, and 5 bases separated the two germline ends. Germline assignment: CDR1 MNHEY and CDR2 SVGAGI. The CDR3 here is CASSYAGNTEAFF. CDR3 sequence (DNA): TGTGCCAGCAGTTACGCAGGGAACACTGAAGCTTTCTTT.

V gene TRBV5-1 combines with J gene TRBJ1-4; 8 nucleotides align to TRBD1. J gave up 0 bases and V 5 bases, and 15 bases lay outside the gene matches. The germline V gene has CDR1 SGHRS and CDR2 YFSETQ. The CDR3 sequence is 19 residues long. CDR3 amino acids: CASSTGTGASVATNEKLFF. The CDR3 DNA sequence: TGCGCCAGCAGTACCGGGACAGGCGCCTCAGTGGCAACTAATGAAAAACTGTTTTTT.

In this sample, this clone turned up a few times. The chain has TRBV6-5 and TRBJ2-1; TRBD2 aligns across 7 bases. In germline, CDR1 is MNHEY, CDR2 SVGAGI. The CDR3 sequence is 15 residues long. With 2 bases clipped from V and 4 bases from J, the junction kept 5 bases outside the gene matches. This chain's CDR3 is CASSYQLAQYNEQFF. CDR3 nucleotides: TGTGCCAGCAGTTACCAACTAGCGCAATACAATGAGCAGTTCTTC.

The gene calls are TRBV28 and TRBJ2-5; D remains unclear. Germline V lookup: CDR1 MDHEN, CDR2 SYDVKM. The CDR3 is 11 residues long. The V end lost 6 bases, the J end lost 3 bases, and 5 bases lay between the germline ends. Written as DNA, the CDR3 is TGTGCCAGCAGATCTGAAGAGACCCAGTACTTC. This sequence encodes CASRSEETQYF.

The gene calls are TRBV5-4 and TRBJ2-1, with a possible D match to TRBD2 (6 bases). The V gene lost 0 bases and the J gene lost 10 bases, with 14 bases spanning the gap. The CDR3 runs 14 residues. The germline V gene has CDR1 SGHNT and CDR2 YYREEE (reference sequence). The CDR3 nucleotides read TGTGCCAGCAGCTTGGCGCGGGGCCCTGGGGAGCAGTTCTTC. This codes for CASSLARGPGEQFF. Using reference TRBV5-4 and TRBJ2-1 for the parts outside the CDR3, the full variable domain is ETGVTQSPTHLIKTRGQQVTLRCSSQSGHNTVSWYQQALGQGPQFIFQYYREEENGRGNFPPRFSGLQFPNYSSELNVNALELDDSALYLCASSLARGPGEQFFGPGTRLTVL.

The genes are TRBV5-1 and TRBJ2-4; 7 bases are a match to TRBD1. J was trimmed by 0 bases and V by 4 bases; bases with no gene match: 10. Germline CDR1 is SGHRS and CDR2 is YFSETQ. This CDR3 is built from 17 residues. CDR3 sequence (DNA): TGCGCCAGCAGCAAAAGCGTGGACAGGCTAGCCAAAAACATTCAGTACTTC. Its protein is CASSKSVDRLAKNIQYF.

This chain links TRBV28 with TRBJ1-5, with 7 bases lining up with TRBD1. Germline V gene data show CDR1 as MDHEN and CDR2 as SYDVKM. The CDR3 has 15 amino acids. Trimming took 5 bases from V and 5 from J; bases not matched to a gene: 9. The CDR3 coding sequence is TGTGCCAGCAGTCTCGACAGGGTACCGCATCAGCCCCAGCATTTT. Amino acid sequence: CASSLDRVPHQPQHF.

The V and J genes are TRBV19 and TRBJ2-1; tentative D call: TRBD2 (6 bases). The germline V gene has CDR1 LNHDA and CDR2 SQIVND (reference sequence). This CDR3 has 16 amino acids. Trimming left V 7 bases short and J 1 base short, with 17 bases between. As DNA, the CDR3 is TGTGCCAGTACCCCCTTGGGGGGAGTTTCCTACAATGAGCAGTTCTTC. It codes for CASTPLGGVSYNEQFF.

J is TRBJ2-7 and V is TRBV27, with 10 bases aligning to TRBD1. The V gene end was trimmed by 6 bases and the J gene end by 4 bases; junction bases not matched to a gene: 6. CDR3 size: 14 residues. Per germline, CDR1 MNHEY and CDR2 SMNVEV (reference sequence). Here the CDR3 DNA reads TGTGCCAGCAGCGGGGGGACAGGGGAATACGAGCAGTACTTC. It encodes CASSGGTGEYEQYF.

The rearrangement joins TRBV2 to TRBJ1-2; a possible D gene is TRBD1 (6 bases). The V gene lost 5 bases and the J gene lost 3 bases, with 13 bases spanning the gap. Germline V gene data show CDR1 as SNHLY and CDR2 as FYNNEI. This CDR3 is built from 14 residues. The CDR3 loop is CASSRTDGDYGYTF. CDR3 DNA: TGTGCCAGCAGTCGGACAGACGGCGACTATGGCTACACCTTC.

J is TRBJ2-7 and V is TRBV13; TRBD1 might be the D (6 bases). The CDR3 is 14 residues long. CDR1 PRHDT and CDR2 FYEKMQ come from the germline V gene (reference sequence). The V end was cut by 1 base, the J end by 2 bases, with 9 bases between. The CDR3 region has the DNA TGTGCCAGCAGCTTAGAAACAGGGACCTACGAGCAGTACTTC. Protein sequence: CASSLETGTYEQYF.

The gene calls are TRBV28 and TRBJ1-1; no clear D gene. The CDR3 loop spans 14 amino acids. V lost 6 bases and J lost 1, with 12 bases in between. CDR1 is MDHEN, CDR2 SYDVKM, per germline. The CDR3 DNA reads TGTGCCAGCAGCCTAGGATGGAAGAACACTGAAGCTTTCTTT. Protein: CASSLGWKNTEAFF.

V is TRBV13 and J is TRBJ2-3; 12 nucleotides align to TRBD2. The V gene end was trimmed by 3 bases and the J gene end by 3 bases; junction bases not matched to a gene: 10. CDR3 length: 18 amino acids. Looked up from germline, CDR1 is PRHDT and CDR2 is FYEKMQ (reference sequence). CDR3 protein: CASSFRRLAGVGTDTQYF. The CDR3, as DNA: TGTGCCAGCAGCTTCCGAAGACTAGCGGGAGTCGGGACAGATACGCAGTATTTT.

This chain joins TRBV10-1 and TRBJ2-1, with D possibly being TRBD1 (5 bases). The CDR3 totals 13 residues. V shed 2 bases and J shed 7 bases, with 9 bases lying between them. Germline CDR1 WNHNN, CDR2 SYGVQD (reference sequence). The CDR3, as DNA: TGCGCCAGCAGTGAGGTCAGGGAAAATGAGCAGTTCTTC. Protein: CASSEVRENEQFF.

The rearrangement links TRBV30 to TRBJ1-4, with no clear D. Germline assignment: CDR1 GTSNPN and CDR2 SVGIG (reference sequence). Trimming removed 3 bases from V and 7 bases from J, with 9 bases in between. The CDR3 is made up of 12 amino acids. The DNA of the CDR3 is TGTGCCTGGAGCCGCCCCAGTGAAAAACTGTTTTTT. The encoded protein is CAWSRPSEKLFF.

J is TRBJ2-5 and V is TRBV30, with no clear D. Between the trimmed V and J ends, which lost 4 bases and 4 bases, there was a span of 13 bases. The germline gives CDR1 GTSNPN, CDR2 SVGIG (reference sequence). This CDR3 is 13 amino acids long. CDR3: CAWNEQSRETQYF. CDR3 DNA: TGTGCCTGGAACGAACAGTCGCGAGAGACCCAGTACTTC.

This chain links TRBV6-5 with TRBJ1-4, with 8 positions matching TRBD1. The CDR3 covers 16 residues. Germline V gene lookup returns CDR1 MNHEY and CDR2 SVGAGI. V dropped 2 bases and J dropped 8; count of bases not matched to a gene: 10. The CDR3 nucleotides are TGTGCCAGCAGTTACCGGCCAGGACAGGGTTTAGAAAAACTGTTTTTT. Translated: CASSYRPGQGLEKLFF.

V usage is TRBV19 and J usage is TRBJ1-2; D gene uncertain. Between the trimmed V and J ends, which lost 0 bases and 0 bases, there was a span of 5 bases. From germline, CDR1 is LNHDA and CDR2 SQIVND (reference sequence). The CDR3 loop spans 14 amino acids. The CDR3 sequence is CASSIDGANYGYTF. CDR3 in DNA: TGTGCCAGTAGTATAGACGGAGCTAACTATGGCTACACCTTC.

This chain connects TRBV29-1 to TRBJ2-1; 8 nucleotides align to TRBD1. Germline V lookup: CDR1 SQVTM, CDR2 ANQGSEA. The CDR3 runs to 12 residues. Unmatched junction bases numbered 9, after V lost 5 bases and J lost 12 bases. This CDR3 is CSVQSGGAWQFF. CDR3 sequence (DNA): TGCAGCGTTCAGTCAGGGGGCGCGTGGCAGTTCTTC.

This chain uses TRBV7-2 with TRBJ2-2; 9 bases are shared with TRBD2. The CDR3 is 15 amino acids. Germline loops: CDR1 SGHTA, CDR2 FQGNSA. After removal of 4 bases from V and 4 bases from J, the junction contained 4 bases not matched to a gene. CDR3 loop: CASSSMTSGTGELFF. CDR3 in DNA: TGTGCCAGCAGCTCAATGACTAGCGGCACCGGGGAGCTGTTTTTT.

V and J are TRBV7-9 and TRBJ2-7; possibly TRBD2 for D (6 bases). There are 14 residues in the CDR3. Germline-derived CDR1 and CDR2 are SEHNR and FQNEAQ (reference sequence). Trimming stripped 1 base from V and 5 bases from J, with 12 bases between. The CDR3 loop is CASSLELALNEQYF. The CDR3 coding sequence is TGTGCCAGCAGCTTAGAACTAGCACTTAACGAGCAGTACTTC.

The chain carries TRBV28 and TRBJ1-1; TRBD1 matches at 9 bases. The length of the CDR3 is 14 residues. V was pared by 5 bases and J by 5 bases, with 6 bases of the junction left unmatched. Germline V gene lookup returns CDR1 MDHEN and CDR2 SYDVKM. The CDR3 bases are TGTGCCAGCAGTGGGGACAGGGCAAGAACTGAAGCTTTCTTT. Translated: CASSGDRARTEAFF.